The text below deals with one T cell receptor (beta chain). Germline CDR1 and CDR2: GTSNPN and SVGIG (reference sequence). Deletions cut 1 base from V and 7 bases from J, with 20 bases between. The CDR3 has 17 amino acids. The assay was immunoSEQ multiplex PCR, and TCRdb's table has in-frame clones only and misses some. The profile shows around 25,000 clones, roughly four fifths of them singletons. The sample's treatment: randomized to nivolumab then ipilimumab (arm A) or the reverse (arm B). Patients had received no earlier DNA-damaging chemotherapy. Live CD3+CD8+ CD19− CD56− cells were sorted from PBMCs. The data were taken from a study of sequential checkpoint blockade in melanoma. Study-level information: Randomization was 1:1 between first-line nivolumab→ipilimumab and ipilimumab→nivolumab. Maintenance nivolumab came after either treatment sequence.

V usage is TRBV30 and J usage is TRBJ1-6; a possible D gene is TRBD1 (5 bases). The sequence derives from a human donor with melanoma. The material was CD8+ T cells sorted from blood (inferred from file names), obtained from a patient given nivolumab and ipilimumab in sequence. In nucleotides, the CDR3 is TGTGCCTGGAGTGGATACATGGCAAGACAGCAGAATTCACCCCTCCACTTT. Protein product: CAWSGYMARQQNSPLHF.